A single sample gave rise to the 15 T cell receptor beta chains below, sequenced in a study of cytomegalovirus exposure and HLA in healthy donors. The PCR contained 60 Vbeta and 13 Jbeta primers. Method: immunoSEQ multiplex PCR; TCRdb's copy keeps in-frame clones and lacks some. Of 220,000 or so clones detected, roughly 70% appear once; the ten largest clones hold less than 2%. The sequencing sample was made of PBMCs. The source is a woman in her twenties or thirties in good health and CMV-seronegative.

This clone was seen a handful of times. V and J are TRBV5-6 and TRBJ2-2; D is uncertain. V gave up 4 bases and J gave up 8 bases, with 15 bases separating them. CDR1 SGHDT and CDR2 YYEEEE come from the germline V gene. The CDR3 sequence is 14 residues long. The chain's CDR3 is CASSLATGWGELFF. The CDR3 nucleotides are TGTGCCAGCAGCCTTGCGACCGGGTGGGGGGAGCTGTTTTTT. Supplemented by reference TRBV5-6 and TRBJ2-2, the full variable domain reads DAGVTQSPTHLIKTRGQQVTLRCSPKSGHDTVSWYQQALGQGPQFIFQYYEEEERQRGNFPDRFSGHQFPNYSSELNVNALLLGDSALYLCASSLATGWGELFFGEGSRLTVL.

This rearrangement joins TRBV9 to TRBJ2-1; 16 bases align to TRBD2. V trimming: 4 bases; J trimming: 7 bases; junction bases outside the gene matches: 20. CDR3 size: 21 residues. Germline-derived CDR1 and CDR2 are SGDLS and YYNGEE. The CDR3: CASSFHGGTSGRAVDRNEQFF. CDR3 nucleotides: TGTGCCAGCAGCTTCCATGGGGGGACTAGCGGGAGGGCCGTCGACCGGAATGAGCAGTTCTTC. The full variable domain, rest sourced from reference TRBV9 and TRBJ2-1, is DSGVTQTPKHLITATGQRVTLRCSPRSGDLSVYWYQQSLDQGLQFLIQYYNGEERAKGNILERFSAQQFPDLHSELNLSSLELGDSALYFCASSFHGGTSGRAVDRNEQFFGPGTRLTVL.

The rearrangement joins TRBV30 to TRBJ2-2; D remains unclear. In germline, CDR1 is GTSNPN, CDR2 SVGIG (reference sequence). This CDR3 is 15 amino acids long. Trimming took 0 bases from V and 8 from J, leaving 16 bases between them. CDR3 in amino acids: CAWSVRRSRNGELFF. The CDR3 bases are TGTGCCTGGAGTGTACGAAGGAGCCGAAATGGGGAGCTGTTTTTT.

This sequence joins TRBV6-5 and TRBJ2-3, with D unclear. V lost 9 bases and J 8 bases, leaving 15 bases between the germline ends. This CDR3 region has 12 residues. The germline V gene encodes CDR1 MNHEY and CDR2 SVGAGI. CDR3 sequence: CASKREFGTQYF. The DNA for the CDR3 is TGTGCCAGTAAAAGAGAGTTCGGTACGCAGTATTTT.

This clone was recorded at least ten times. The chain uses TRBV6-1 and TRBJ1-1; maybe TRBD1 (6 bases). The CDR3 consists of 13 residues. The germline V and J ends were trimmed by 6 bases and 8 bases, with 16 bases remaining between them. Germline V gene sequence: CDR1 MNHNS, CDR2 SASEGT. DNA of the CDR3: TGTGCCAGCAGGGGACGAGGGGGGGGAGAAGCTTTCTTT. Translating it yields CASRGRGGGEAFF.

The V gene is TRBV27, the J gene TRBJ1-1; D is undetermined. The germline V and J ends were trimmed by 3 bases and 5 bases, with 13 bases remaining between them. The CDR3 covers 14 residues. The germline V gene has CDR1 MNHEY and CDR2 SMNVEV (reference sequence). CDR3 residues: CASSLMGRLTEAFF. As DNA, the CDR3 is TGTGCCAGCAGTTTGATGGGTAGACTAACTGAAGCTTTCTTT.

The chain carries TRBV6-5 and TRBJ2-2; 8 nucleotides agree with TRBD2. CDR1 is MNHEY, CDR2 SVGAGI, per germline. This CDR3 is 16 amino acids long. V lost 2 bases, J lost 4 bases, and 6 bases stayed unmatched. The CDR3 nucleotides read TGTGCCAGCAGTTACGAACGGCTAGCGGGCACCGGGGAGCTGTTTTTT. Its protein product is CASSYERLAGTGELFF.

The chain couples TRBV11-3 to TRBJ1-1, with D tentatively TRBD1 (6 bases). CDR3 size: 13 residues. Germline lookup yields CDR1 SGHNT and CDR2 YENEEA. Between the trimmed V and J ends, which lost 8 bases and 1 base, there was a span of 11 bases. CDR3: CASGGGGNTEAFF. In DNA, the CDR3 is TGTGCCAGCGGAGGGGGGGGGAACACTGAAGCTTTCTTT.

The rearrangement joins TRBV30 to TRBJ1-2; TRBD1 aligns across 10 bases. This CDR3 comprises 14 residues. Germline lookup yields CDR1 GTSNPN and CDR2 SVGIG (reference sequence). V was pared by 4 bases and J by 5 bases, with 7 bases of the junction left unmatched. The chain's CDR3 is CAWTLTGGKYGYTF. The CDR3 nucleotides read TGTGCCTGGACCCTGACAGGGGGCAAATATGGCTACACCTTC.

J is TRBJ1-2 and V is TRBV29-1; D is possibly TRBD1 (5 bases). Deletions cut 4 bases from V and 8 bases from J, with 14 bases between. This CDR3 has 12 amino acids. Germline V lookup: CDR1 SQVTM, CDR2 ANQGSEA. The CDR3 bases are TGCAGCGTTGGGCCGGGGGGAAGCGGCTACACCTTC. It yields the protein CSVGPGGSGYTF.

CDR3 coding DNA: TGCGCCAGCAGCCGCGGAACCACAGGGGACACTGAAGCTTTCTTT. Encoded protein: CASSRGTTGDTEAFF. The chain uses TRBV5-1 and TRBJ1-1; 7 nucleotides match TRBD1. This CDR3 is built from 15 residues. Germline-derived CDR1 and CDR2 are SGHRS and YFSETQ. The V and J ends lost 4 bases and 3 bases, in that order; junction bases with no gene match: 9.

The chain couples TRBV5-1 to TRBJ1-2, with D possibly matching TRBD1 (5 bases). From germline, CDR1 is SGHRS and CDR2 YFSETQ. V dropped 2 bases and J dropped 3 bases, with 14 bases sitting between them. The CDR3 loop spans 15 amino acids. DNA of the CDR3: TGCGCCAGCAGCTTCAGGGCAGGTCCCCACTATGGCTACACCTTC. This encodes CASSFRAGPHYGYTF.

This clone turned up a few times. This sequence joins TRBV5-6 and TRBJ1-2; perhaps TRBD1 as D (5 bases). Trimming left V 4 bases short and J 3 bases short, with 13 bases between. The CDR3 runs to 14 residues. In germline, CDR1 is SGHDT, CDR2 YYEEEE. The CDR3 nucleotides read TGTGCCAGCAGCCCGGGACTCGAGGACTATGGCTACACCTTC. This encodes CASSPGLEDYGYTF.

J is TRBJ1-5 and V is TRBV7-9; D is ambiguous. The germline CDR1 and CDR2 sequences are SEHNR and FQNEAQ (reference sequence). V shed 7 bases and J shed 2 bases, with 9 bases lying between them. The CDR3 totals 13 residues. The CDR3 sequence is CASTTQGNQPQHF. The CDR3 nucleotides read TGTGCCAGCACTACTCAGGGCAATCAGCCCCAGCATTTT.

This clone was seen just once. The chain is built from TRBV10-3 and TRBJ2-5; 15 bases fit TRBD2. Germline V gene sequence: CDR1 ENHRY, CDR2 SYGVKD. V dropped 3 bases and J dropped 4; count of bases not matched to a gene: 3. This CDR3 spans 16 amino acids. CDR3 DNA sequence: TGTGCCATCAGTGAAAGGGGACTAGCGGGGGGAGAGACCCAGTACTTC. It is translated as CAISERGLAGGETQYF.